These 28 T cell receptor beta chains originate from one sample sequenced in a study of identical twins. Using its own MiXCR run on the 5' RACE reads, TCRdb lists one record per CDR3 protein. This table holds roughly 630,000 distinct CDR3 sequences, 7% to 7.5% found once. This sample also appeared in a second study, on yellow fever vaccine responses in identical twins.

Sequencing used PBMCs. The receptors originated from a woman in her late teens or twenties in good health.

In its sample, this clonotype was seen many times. The CDR3 loop is CASSFQGRTGELFF. The CDR3 coding sequence is TGTGCCAGCAGTTTCCAGGGTCGGACCGGGGAGCTGTTTTTT. This chain connects TRBV12-3 or TRBV12-4 to TRBJ2-2, with D perhaps TRBD1 (5 bases). The CDR3 is 14 amino acids. Between the trimmed V and J ends, which lost 3 bases and 5 bases, there was a span of 10 bases.

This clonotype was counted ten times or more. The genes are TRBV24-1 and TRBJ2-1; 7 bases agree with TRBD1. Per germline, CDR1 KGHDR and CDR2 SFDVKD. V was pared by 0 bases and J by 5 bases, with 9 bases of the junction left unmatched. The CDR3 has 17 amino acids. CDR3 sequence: CATSDLGKGAGHNEQFF. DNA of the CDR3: TGTGCCACCAGTGATTTGGGTAAGGGGGCCGGGCACAATGAGCAGTTCTTC.

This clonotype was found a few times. The CDR3 DNA is TGTGCCAGCAGTTTAATGATGGGGGCCACACCTTACAATGAGCAGTTCTTC. Its translation is CASSLMMGATPYNEQFF. This sequence joins TRBV27 and TRBJ2-1, with a tentative D call TRBD1 (6 bases). CDR1 MNHEY and CDR2 SMNVEV come from the germline V gene (reference sequence). Trimming pared 2 bases from V and 4 bases from J, leaving 18 bases between. The CDR3 length is 17 residues.

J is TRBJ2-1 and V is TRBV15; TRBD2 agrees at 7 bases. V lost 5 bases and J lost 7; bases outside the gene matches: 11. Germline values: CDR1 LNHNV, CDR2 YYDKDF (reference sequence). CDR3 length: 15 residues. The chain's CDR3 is CATSGPGLTRNEQFF. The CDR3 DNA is TGTGCCACCAGCGGCCCGGGACTAACGAGGAATGAGCAGTTCTTC.

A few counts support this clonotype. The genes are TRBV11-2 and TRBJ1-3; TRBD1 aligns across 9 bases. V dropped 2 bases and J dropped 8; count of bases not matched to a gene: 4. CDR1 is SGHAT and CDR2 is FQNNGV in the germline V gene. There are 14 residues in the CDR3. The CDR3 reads CASSLWTGVDTIYF. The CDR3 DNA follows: TGTGCCAGCAGCTTATGGACAGGGGTAGACACCATATATTTT.

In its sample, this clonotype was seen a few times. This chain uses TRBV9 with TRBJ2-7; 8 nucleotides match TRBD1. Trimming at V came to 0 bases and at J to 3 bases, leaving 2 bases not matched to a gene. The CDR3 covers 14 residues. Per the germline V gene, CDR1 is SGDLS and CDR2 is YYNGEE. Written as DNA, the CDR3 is TGTGCCAGCAGCGTAGTAACAGGGGGCTACGAGCAGTACTTC. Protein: CASSVVTGGYEQYF. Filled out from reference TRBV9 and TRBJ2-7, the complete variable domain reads DSGVTQTPKHLITATGQRVTLRCSPRSGDLSVYWYQQSLDQGLQFLIQYYNGEERAKGNILERFSAQQFPDLHSELNLSSLELGDSALYFCASSVVTGGYEQYFGPGTRLTVT.

DNA for the CDR3: TGTGCCAGCAGCCCGAGGGGGGGAGACGGCTATGGCTACACCTTC. Translating gives CASSPRGGDGYGYTF. The chain joins TRBV7-3 to TRBJ1-2; weak D call: TRBD1 (6 bases). In germline, CDR1 is SGHTA, CDR2 FQGTGA. This CDR3 is 15 amino acids long. The V gene lost 5 bases and the J gene lost 4 bases, with 17 bases spanning the gap.

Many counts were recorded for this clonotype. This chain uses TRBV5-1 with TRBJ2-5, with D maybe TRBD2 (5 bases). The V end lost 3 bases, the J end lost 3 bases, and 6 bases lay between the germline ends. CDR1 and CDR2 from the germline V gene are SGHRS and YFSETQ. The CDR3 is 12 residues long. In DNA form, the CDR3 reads TGCGCCAGCAGCTCCGGGGAAGAGACCCAGTACTTC. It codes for CASSSGEETQYF.

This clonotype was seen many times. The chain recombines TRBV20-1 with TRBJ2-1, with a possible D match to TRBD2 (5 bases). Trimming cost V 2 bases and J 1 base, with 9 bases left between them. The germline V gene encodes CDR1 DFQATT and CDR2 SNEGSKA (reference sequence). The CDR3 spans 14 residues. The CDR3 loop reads CSARPTGSYNEQFF. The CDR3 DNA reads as TGCAGTGCTAGACCCACGGGGTCCTACAATGAGCAGTTCTTC.

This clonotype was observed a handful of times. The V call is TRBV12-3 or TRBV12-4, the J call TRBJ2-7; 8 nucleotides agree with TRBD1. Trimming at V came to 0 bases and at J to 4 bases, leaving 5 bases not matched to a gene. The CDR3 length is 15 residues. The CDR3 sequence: CASSLASGQAYEQYF. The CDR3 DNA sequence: TGTGCCAGCAGTTTAGCTTCGGGACAGGCGTACGAGCAGTACTTC.

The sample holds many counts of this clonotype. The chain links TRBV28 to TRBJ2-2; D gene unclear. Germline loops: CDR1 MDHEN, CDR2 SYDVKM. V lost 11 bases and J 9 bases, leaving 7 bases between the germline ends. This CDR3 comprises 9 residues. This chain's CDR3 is CACPRELFF. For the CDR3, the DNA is TGTGCCTGTCCACGGGAGCTGTTTTTT.

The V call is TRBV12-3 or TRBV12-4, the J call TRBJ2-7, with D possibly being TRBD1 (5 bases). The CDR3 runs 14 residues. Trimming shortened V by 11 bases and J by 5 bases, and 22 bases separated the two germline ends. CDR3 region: CAVTKLGQRDEQYF. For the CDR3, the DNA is TGTGCCGTCACTAAATTGGGGCAGCGCGACGAGCAGTACTTC.

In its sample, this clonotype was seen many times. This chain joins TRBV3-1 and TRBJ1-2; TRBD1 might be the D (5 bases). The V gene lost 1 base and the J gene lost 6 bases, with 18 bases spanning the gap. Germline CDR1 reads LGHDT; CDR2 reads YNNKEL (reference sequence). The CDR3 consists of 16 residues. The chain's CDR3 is CASSQGFVRGEHGYTF. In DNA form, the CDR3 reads TGTGCCAGCAGCCAAGGTTTTGTGCGGGGGGAACATGGCTACACCTTC.

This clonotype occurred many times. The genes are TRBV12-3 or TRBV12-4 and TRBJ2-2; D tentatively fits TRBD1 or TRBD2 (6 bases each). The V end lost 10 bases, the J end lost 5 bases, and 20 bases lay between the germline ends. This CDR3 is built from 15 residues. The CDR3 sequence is CATDSPGEDTGELFF. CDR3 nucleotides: TGTGCCACCGATTCACCAGGGGAGGATACCGGGGAGCTGTTTTTT.

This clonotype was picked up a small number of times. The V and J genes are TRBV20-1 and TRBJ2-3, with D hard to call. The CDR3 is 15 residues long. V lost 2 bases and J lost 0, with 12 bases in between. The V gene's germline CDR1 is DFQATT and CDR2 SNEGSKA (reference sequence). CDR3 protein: CSARHREPSTDTQYF. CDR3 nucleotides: TGCAGTGCTAGACACAGAGAGCCTAGCACAGATACGCAGTATTTT.

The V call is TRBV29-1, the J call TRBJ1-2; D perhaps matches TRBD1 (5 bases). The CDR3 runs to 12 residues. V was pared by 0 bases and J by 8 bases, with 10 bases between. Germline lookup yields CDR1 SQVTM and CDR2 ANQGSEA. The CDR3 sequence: CSVEEPRDGYTF. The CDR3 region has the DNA TGCAGCGTTGAAGAGCCCAGGGACGGCTACACCTTC.

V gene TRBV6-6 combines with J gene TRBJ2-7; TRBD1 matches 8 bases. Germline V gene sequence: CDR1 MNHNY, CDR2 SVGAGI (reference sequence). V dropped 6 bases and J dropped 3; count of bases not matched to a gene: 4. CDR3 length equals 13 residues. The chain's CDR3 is CASSNRGNYEQYF. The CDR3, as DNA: TGTGCCAGCAGCAACAGGGGGAACTACGAGCAGTACTTC.

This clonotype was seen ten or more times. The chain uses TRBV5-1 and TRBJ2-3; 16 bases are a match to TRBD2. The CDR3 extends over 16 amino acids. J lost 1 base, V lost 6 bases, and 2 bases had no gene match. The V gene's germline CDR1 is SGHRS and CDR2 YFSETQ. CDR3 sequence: CASKGLAGGRTDTQYF. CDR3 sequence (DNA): TGCGCCAGCAAGGGACTAGCGGGAGGGCGCACAGATACGCAGTATTTT.

CDR3 coding DNA: TGTGCCAGCAGCTCCGTTCACAGCTCCAGCTCCTACAATGAGCAGTTCTTC. Its protein product is CASSSVHSSSSYNEQFF. The rearrangement joins TRBV11-3 to TRBJ2-1; the D is unclear. Germline loops: CDR1 SGHNT, CDR2 YENEEA. Trimming took off 4 bases at V and 0 bases at J, with 16 bases between the two ends. There are 17 residues in the CDR3.

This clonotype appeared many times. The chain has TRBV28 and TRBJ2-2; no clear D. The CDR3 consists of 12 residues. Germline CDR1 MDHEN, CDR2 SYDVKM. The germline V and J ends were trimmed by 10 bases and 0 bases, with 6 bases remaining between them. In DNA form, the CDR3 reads TGTGCCACGGCAGCGAACACCGGGGAGCTGTTTTTT. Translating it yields CATAANTGELFF.

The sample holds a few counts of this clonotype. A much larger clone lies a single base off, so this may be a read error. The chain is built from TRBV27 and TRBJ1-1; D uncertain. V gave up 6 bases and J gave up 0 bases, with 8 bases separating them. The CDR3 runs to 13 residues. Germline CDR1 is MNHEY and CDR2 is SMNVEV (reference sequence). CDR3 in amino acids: CASSIWVNTEAFF. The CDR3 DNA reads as TGTGCCAGCAGCATATGGGTGAACACTGAAGCTTTCTTT.

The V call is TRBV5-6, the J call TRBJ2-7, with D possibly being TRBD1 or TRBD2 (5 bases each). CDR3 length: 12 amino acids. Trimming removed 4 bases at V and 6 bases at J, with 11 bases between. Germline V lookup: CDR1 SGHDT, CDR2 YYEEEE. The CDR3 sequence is CASSPGAGEQYV. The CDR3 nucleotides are TGTGCCAGCAGCCCCGGGGCAGGCGAGCAGTACGTC.

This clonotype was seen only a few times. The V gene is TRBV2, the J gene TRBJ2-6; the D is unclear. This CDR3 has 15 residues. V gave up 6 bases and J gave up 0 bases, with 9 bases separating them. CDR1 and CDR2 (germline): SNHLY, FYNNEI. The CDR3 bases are TGTGCCAGCAGCGCAGACCTCTCTGGGGCCAACGTCCTGACTTTC. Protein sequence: CASSADLSGANVLTF.

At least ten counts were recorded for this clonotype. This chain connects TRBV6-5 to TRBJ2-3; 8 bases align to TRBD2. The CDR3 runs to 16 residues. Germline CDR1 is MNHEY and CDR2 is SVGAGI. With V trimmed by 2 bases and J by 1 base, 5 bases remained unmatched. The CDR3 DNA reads TGTGCCAGCAGTTACCGGGCGGGAGGTCGCACAGATACGCAGTATTTT. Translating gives CASSYRAGGRTDTQYF.

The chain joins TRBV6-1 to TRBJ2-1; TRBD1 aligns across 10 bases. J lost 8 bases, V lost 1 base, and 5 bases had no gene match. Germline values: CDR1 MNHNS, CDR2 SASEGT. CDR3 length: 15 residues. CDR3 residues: CASSEGETGGYEQFF. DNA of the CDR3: TGTGCCAGCAGTGAAGGCGAGACAGGGGGCTATGAGCAGTTCTTC.

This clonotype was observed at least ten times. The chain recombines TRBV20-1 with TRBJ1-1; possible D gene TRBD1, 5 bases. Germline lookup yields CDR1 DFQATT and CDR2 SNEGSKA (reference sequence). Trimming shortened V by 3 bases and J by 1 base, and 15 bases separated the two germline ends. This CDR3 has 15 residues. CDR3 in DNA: TGCAGTGCTAGTTTAATCGACAGCGAGAACACTGAAGCTTTCTTT. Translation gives CSASLIDSENTEAFF.

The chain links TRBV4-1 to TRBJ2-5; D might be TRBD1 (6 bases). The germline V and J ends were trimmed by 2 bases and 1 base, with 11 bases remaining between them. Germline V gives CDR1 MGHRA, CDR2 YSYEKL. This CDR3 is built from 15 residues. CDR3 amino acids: CASSQPDRIQETQYF. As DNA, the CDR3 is TGCGCCAGCAGCCAACCCGACAGGATCCAAGAGACCCAGTACTTC.

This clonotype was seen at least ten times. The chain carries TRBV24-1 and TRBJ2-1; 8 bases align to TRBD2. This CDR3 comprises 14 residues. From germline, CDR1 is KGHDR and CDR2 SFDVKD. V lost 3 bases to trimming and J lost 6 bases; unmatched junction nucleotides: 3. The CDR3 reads CATSDAGGGNEQFF. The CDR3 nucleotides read TGTGCCACCAGTGATGCGGGAGGTGGCAATGAGCAGTTCTTC.